This T cell receptor beta chain was sequenced during a study of T cells after yellow fever vaccination. 5'RACE template switching produced TCR cDNA carrying a universal primer site and UMIs. TCRdb reprocessed the 5' RACE reads with MiXCR, giving one entry per CDR3 protein. The data hold some 550,000 distinct CDR3 sequences, with roughly a fifth observed a single time. Study-level findings and limits: Most primary-vaccination clones recurred post-booster (nearly 98% CD4, around 88% CD8). Overall, a small share of clonotypes was seen in both CD4 and CD8 compartments.

The V gene end was trimmed by 6 bases and the J gene end by 2 bases; junction bases not matched to a gene: 7. Per germline, CDR1 SEHNR and CDR2 FQNEAQ (reference sequence). This CDR3 comprises 16 residues. As to this clonotype: The antigen remains undetermined.

The material was PBMCs, obtained 15 days after the yellow fever booster vaccination. The rearrangement joins TRBV7-9 to TRBJ2-3; 11 bases are a match to TRBD2. The receptor comes from a man aged 25-45 years who received the YFV17D yellow fever vaccine. CDR3 loop: CASRTGLAVITDTQYF. DNA of the CDR3: TGTGCCAGCAGGACGGGACTAGCGGTAATCACAGATACGCAGTATTTT.